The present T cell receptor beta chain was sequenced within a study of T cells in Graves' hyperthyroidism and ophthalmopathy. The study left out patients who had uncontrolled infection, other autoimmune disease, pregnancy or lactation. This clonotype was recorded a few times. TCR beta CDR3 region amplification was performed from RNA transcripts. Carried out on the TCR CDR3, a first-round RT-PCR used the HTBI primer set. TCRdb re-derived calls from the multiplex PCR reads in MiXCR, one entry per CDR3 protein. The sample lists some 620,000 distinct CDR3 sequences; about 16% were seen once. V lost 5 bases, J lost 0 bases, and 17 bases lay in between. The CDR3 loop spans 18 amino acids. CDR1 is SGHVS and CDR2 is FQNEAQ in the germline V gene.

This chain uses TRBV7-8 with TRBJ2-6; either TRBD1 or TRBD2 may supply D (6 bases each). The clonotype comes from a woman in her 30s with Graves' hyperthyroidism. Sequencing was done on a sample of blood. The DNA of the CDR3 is TGTGCCAGCAGCCCTAGGGGGGATCCTAGCTCTGGGGCCAACGTCCTGACTTTC. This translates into CASSPRGDPSSGANVLTF.